This T cell receptor (beta chain) was profiled in a study of human T cells and chemical hapten exposure. Study context: Sensitization used 2% DPC on about 2 cm by about 2 cm upper inner arm skin.

TCRdb re-analysed the RACE reads in MiXCR, keeping a single row per CDR3 protein. The sample lists 150,000 to 200,000 distinct CDR3 sequences, under 25% seen once, with under 7% in the top ten. Described time point: patch test 1, 2 weeks after DPC sensitization. This sample's treatment: therapeutic diphenylcyclopropenone sensitization with weekly scalp DPC. This clonotype was observed a handful of times. The sequence came from a woman between 45 and 60 years old with alopecia areata. Some clones in this sample may be carry-over from other donors' samples. The input for sequencing was whole blood, taken in connection with sensitization to the hapten diphenylcyclopropenone (DPC).

The CDR3 sequence: CASSLYQGPNIQYF. The CDR3, as DNA: TGTGCCAGCAGTTTATATCAGGGTCCAAACATTCAGTACTTC. The V call is TRBV28, the J call TRBJ2-4, with D possibly being TRBD1 (5 bases). V was pared by 1 base and J by 6 bases, with 10 bases between. The CDR3 has 14 residues. Per the germline V gene, CDR1 is MDHEN and CDR2 is SYDVKM.